This TCR beta chain was identified during a study of regulatory T cells. Study results and limitations: Hydrophobic residues at CDR3 positions 6 and 7 were enriched in conventional CD4+ T cells of CD3G-deficient patients. In patients, unique TRB V-J pairs were restricted and V/J usage skewed, especially in Tregs.

Amplification used 52 TRBV primers and 13 TRBJ primers. Assay used: immunoSEQ multiplex PCR; TCRdb lists only in-frame clones, some missing. The sample comprises approximately 31,000 clones, roughly 93% of which are singletons, and more than 0.75% rests with the top ten. Of note for this clone: The antigen remains undetermined.

Autoimmunity was present in every CD3G-deficient patient, worse in two. Patients, 2 to 39 years old, had expanded memory T-cell proportions. The clonotype comes from a child aged 2 to 10 with CD3G deficiency. The sample consisted of conventional CD4+ T cells sorted from blood.

CDR3 DNA sequence: TGTGCCAGCAGCTTAACCGGACTAGCGGGCTACGAGCAGTACTTC. It translates to CASSLTGLAGYEQYF. The chain links TRBV7-8 to TRBJ2-7, with 11 bases fitting TRBD2. The V gene end was trimmed by 2 bases and the J gene end by 3 bases; junction bases not matched to a gene: 3. CDR1 and CDR2 (germline): SGHVS, FQNEAQ. The CDR3 covers 15 residues.